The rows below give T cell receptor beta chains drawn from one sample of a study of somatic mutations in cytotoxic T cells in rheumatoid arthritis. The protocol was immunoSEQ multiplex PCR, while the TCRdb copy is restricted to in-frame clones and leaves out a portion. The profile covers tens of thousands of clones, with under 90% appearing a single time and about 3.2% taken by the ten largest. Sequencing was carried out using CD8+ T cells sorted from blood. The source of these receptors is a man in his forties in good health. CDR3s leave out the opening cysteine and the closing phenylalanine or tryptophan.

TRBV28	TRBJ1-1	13	ASSPTGTMNTEAF
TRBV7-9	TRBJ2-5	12	ASSGLVGGQTQY
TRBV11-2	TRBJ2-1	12	ASSLFGGHHWQF
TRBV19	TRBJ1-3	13	ASSIVGNSGNTIY
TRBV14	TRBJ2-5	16	ASSLSRLGQGIKETQY
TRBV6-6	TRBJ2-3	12	ASSYVGGSDTQY
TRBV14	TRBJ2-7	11	ASSLLEAYEQY
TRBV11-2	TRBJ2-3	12	ASSLGRATDTQY
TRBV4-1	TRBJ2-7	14	ASSQEGFRGSYEQY
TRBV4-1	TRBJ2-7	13	ASSQVSAASYEQY
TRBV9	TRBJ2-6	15	ASSQTGGPSGANVLT
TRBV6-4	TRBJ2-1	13	ASSDSTSGSNEQF
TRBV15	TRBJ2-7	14	ATSRDRGTGGYEQY
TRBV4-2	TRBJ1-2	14	ASSQREPGPNYGYT
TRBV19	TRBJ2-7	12	ASSMGAGPYEQY
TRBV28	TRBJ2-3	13	ATTSGLTSTDTQY
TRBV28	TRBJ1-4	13	ASSLETPGEEKLF
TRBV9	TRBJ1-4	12	ASSAETTNEKLF